Listed here is a single T cell receptor (beta chain). Thawed, overnight-rested PBMC were stained with GMM-loaded CD1B tetramer, viability dye and anti-CD3, then sorted. The CD1B tetramers carried C32 glucose monomycolate purified from Rhodococcus equi. The record originates from a study of T cells in tuberculosis. The germline CDR1 and CDR2 sequences are SGHAT and FQNNGV. The CDR3 spans 15 residues. Deletions cut 0 bases from V and 3 bases from J, with 10 bases between. Repertoires were generated with immunoSEQ multiplex PCR, while TCRdb's copy carries only in-frame clones and drops some. Of 80,000 to 90,000 clones listed, roughly 93% are singletons.

The TCR originated in an adult woman with latent tuberculosis. Input material: CD1b-GMM tetramer-negative cells sorted from PBMCs. The gene calls are TRBV11-2 and TRBJ2-3; tentatively, D is TRBD2 (7 bases). The CDR3 sequence: CASSLDRGGTDTQYF. Written as DNA, the CDR3 is TGTGCCAGCAGCTTAGATAGGGGGGGGACAGATACGCAGTATTTT.